This T cell receptor beta chain came from a study of cytomegalovirus exposure and HLA in healthy donors. Both 60 Vbeta primers and 13 Jbeta primers went into the PCR. Sequenced by immunoSEQ multiplex PCR; TCRdb stores in-frame clones only, minus some. The sample has 45,000 to 60,000 clones; over 70% are singletons. CDR1 ENHRY and CDR2 SYGVKD come from the germline V gene. The ends lost 8 bases at V and 9 bases at J; junction bases unmatched: 14. CDR3 length: 15 residues. The study, taken as a whole, reports: By a later analysis, the bulk of CMV-associated TCR beta chains appeared HLA-restricted. For most subjects, TCR beta sequences were reported to predict HLA-A and HLA-B alleles with accuracy.

A note on this clone: Its specificity is not known.

This chain connects TRBV10-3 to TRBJ2-1, with TRBD2 identical over 9 bases. What was sequenced was PBMCs. This sequence originates from a man aged 25 to 40 in good health and CMV-seropositive. CDR3 loop: CAIRASGVLKGEQFF. The CDR3 nucleotides are TGTGCCATCCGCGCTAGCGGGGTTTTAAAGGGTGAGCAGTTCTTC.